This T cell receptor beta chain was identified during a study of blood T cell repertoires in COVID-19. In the study overall: Sites in the United States, Italy and Spain provided acute and convalescent COVID-19 samples. The cDNA or gDNA used as material had been derived from T cells, B-cell-depleted T cells, or PBMCs.

CDR3 length: 14 amino acids. Trimming left V 3 bases short and J 1 base short, with 13 bases between. Germline CDR1 DFQATT, CDR2 SNEGSKA (reference sequence). Study processing details: How many nucleated cells were present was estimated from reference gene primer amplification. Assay: immunoSEQ multiplex PCR; the TCRdb copy retains only in-frame clones and omits some. The DNA gave D and trimming, while V, J and clone size come from that table. The sample includes about 140,000 clones, around nine tenths of them seen just once. This clonotype originated in a human donor in a cohort sampled during active COVID-19. Sequencing was carried out using peripheral blood. The chain recombines TRBV20-1 with TRBJ2-7; possibly TRBD2 for D (6 bases). CDR3 sequence (DNA): TGCAGTGCTAGTTTTGCGGGAACGTCCTACGAGCAGTACTTC. Translation gives CSASFAGTSYEQYF.